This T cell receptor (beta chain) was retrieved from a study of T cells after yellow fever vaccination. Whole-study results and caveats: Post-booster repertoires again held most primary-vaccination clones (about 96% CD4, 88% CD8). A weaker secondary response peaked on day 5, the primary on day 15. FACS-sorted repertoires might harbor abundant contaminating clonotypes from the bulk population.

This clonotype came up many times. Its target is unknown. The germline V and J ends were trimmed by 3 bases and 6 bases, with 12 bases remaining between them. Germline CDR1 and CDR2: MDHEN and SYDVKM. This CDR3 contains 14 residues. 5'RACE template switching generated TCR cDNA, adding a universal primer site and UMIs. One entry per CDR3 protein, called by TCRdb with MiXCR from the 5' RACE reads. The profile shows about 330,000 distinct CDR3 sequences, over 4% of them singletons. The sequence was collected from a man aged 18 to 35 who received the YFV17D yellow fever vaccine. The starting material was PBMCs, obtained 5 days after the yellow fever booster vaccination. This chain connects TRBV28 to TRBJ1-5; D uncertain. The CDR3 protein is CASSLPQVSQPQHF. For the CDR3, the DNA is TGTGCCAGCAGTTTGCCCCAGGTCAGTCAGCCCCAGCATTTT.